This TCR beta chain emerged from a study of blood T cell repertoires in COVID-19. The V gene lost 4 bases and the J gene lost 0 bases, with 9 bases spanning the gap. Germline V gene data show CDR1 as SGHKS and CDR2 as YYEKEE (reference sequence). The CDR3 totals 14 residues. Profiling relied on immunoSEQ multiplex PCR, and the TCRdb table lists in-frame clones only, not all of them. The sample contains 150,000 to 200,000 clones, 70% to 90% of which appear only once. The clonotype comes from a human donor in a cohort sampled during active COVID-19. Sequenced material: peripheral blood. The J gene is TRBJ2-3, the V gene TRBV5-5; no definite D call. The CDR3 is CASSIQTSTDTQYF. The CDR3 DNA reads TGTGCCAGCAGCATACAGACGAGCACAGATACGCAGTATTTT.